This T cell receptor (beta chain) stems from a study of beta chain features in type 1 diabetes (dated by TCRdb to between 2018 and 2020). As for the study more broadly: Mean age, gender distribution, total cell number and subset yield did not differ between patients and healthy donors. In the study, TCRB repertoires of sorted circulating CD4+ T cell subsets from recently diagnosed type 1 diabetes patients were compared with those of matched healthy donors. A total of some 100,000,000 sorted cells were examined across all samples, and the number of cells per subset was strongly correlated with RNA yield. Regulatory and stem cell-like memory subsets were isolated from only 8 patients and roughly 8 healthy donors, whereas naive and central memory subsets came from all 30 or so donors. Points the paper makes about the study in general: Shorter templates might have been favored by PCR, but patient and control samples were amplified and corrected together, so both groups would have been affected equally by any skew. Naive, central memory and regulatory TCRB repertoires appeared more similar among patients than among healthy donors. Because cDNA was sequenced instead of genomic DNA, activated cells with high expression could be over-represented, although the groups did not differ in activation or CD3 levels. Type 1 diabetes patients showed a moderate but significant shortening of TCRB CDR3 length in all four CD4+ subsets. At VDJ recombination sites, type 1 diabetes patients had fewer insertions and more deleted nucleotides, which implies abnormalities in thymic rearrangement. HLA sub-analyses involved small numbers of individuals, so any influence of HLA type on TCRB rearrangement remained unresolved.

Of note for this clone: Its antigen has not been determined. No quality values exist for individual bases; no much larger clone is one base distant.

The CDR3, cysteine through phenylalanine, is 17 amino acids long. The kept DNA is CDR3 alone, 51 bases in frame from the first base. Trimming takes 2 bases from V and 0 bases from J, and the germline ends sit 14 bases apart. Taken from the germline V gene (reference sequence), the CDR1 and CDR2 loops are GTSNPN and SVGIG. The entire amount of isolated RNA was reverse transcribed using the High Capacity cDNA Reverse Transcription Kit, so the sequenced TCRB transcripts were expressed ones. Deep immunoSEQ sequencing was applied to naive, central memory and regulatory T cell samples, giving an average of roughly 3.5 million total reads per sample. After sorted cells were lysed in RLT buffer, RNA was extracted with DNase-treated RNeasy Micro or Mini kits, with the choice depending on cell number. Each cell subset was processed separately to prevent cross-contamination, with patient and healthy donor samples processed together. The immunoSEQ multiplex PCR was used to amplify TCRB sequences from cDNA, yielding 87-bp fragments that span the CDR3 region. The amplicons were sequenced using the Illumina HiSeq platform. In the paper's pipeline: PCR bias was computationally corrected using synthetic template baselines, reads within Hamming distance 2 were collapsed, and singletons that could not be merged were discarded. By aligning reads against IMGT, V, D and J genes, CDR3 length, and insertions or deletions at six rearrangement sites were assigned. Within each subset, clonotype counts were normalized to the number of sorted cells before true diversity and Gini coefficients were calculated with the tcR R package. Repertoire sharing was quantified using the overlap coefficient calculated on TCRB nucleotide sequences. Out-of-frame TCRB sequences from naive cells were analyzed as a proxy for the pre-selection repertoire. TCRdb limited this immuneACCESS table to in-frame rearrangements with V and J called. A share of clones is missing; checked studies link under half to unresolved V genes, and the rest is unexplained. The DNA gave D and trimming, while V, J and clone size come from that table. The sample table contains about 650,000 clones; only one count was recorded for around 12% of them. In total, the top ten clones hold more than 0.1% of the sample.

A single peripheral blood draw of 90 to 150 mL on average was collected from each donor into heparinised tubes. A BD FACSAria II was used to sort naive, central memory, regulatory and stem cell-like memory CD4+ T cells with a panel that included CD45RO, CCR7, CD25, CD127, CD95 and CD27. A purity above 95% was achieved for all sorted populations. PBMCs were isolated immediately by Lymphoprep density gradient centrifugation and stained directly without culture. So that batch effects would be minimized, each experiment stained and sorted samples in pairs, pairing one healthy donor with one patient. Rearrangement joined TRBV30 to TRBJ1-6, with no confident D gene call. This clonotype originated in a man between 25 and 39 years old with type 1 diabetes. Sequenced sample: naive CD4+ T cells from blood. Read against the paper, the sample's cell subset or site label means: true naive CD4+ T cells. The CDR3 reads as follows: CAWSKLQRTSYNSPLHF. The nucleotide sequence is TGTGCCTGGAGTAAACTTCAACGGACCTCCTATAATTCACCCCTCCACTTT.